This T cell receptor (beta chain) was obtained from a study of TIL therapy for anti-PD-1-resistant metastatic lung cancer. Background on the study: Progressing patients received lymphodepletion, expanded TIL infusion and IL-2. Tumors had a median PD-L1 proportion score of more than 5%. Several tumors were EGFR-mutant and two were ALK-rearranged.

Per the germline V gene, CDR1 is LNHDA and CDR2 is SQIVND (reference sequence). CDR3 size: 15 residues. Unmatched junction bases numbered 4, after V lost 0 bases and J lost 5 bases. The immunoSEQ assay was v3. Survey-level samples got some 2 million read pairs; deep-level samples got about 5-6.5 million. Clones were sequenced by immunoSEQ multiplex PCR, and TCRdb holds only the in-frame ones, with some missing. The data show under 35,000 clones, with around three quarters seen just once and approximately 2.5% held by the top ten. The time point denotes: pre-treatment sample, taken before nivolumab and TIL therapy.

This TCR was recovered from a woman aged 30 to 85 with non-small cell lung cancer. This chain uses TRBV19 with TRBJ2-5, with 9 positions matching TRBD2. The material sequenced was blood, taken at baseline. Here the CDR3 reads CASSIDSGSWETQYF. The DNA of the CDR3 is TGTGCCAGTAGTATAGATAGCGGGAGTTGGGAGACCCAGTACTTC.